There are a few counts of the clone carrying this T cell receptor beta chain. These data originate in a study of control samples from healthy donors and cancer patients. Measured with immunoSEQ multiplex PCR; TCRdb has only the in-frame clones, and not every one. The data contain more than 80,000 clones, 80% to 95% of them singletons. The germline V and J ends were trimmed by 3 bases and 3 bases, with 12 bases remaining between them. The CDR3 spans 14 residues. Germline V gene lookup returns CDR1 MNHNS and CDR2 SASEGT. The sequence came from a young man in good health. The V and J genes are TRBV6-1 and TRBJ2-7; perhaps TRBD1 as D (6 bases). Sequenced material: blood. The CDR3 coding sequence is TGTGCCAGCAGTGAGTTTCAGGGGTACTACGAGCAGTACTTC. This translates into CASSEFQGYYEQYF.